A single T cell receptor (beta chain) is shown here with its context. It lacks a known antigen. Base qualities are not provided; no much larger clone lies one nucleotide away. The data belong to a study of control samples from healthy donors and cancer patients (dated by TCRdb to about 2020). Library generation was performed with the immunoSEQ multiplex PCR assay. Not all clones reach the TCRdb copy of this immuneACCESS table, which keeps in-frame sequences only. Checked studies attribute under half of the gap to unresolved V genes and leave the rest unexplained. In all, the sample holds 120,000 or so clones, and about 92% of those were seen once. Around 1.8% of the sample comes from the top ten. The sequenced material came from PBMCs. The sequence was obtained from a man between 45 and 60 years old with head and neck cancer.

The CDR3 here reads CASSEKGGHSPLHF. The sequenced DNA is TGTGCCAGCAGTGAGAAGGGAGGTCATTCACCCCTCCACTTT. The chain is made from TRBV6-1 and TRBJ1-6; the D gene cannot be named for sure. The CDR3 contains 14 residues, cysteine and phenylalanine counted. The sequence is cut down to CDR3 DNA, 42 bases in frame from base 1. V loses 3 bases, J loses 8 bases, and the germline ends lie 11 bases apart. CDR1 and CDR2 are read off the germline V gene as MNHNS and SASEGT.